This T cell receptor beta chain originates from a study of blood T cell repertoires in COVID-19. The wider study: The study drew acute and convalescent COVID-19 samples from the United States, Italy and Spain. The analysed material was cDNA or gDNA that came from T cells, B-cell-depleted T cells, or PBMCs.

Authors' methods: It was from reference gene primer amplification that nucleated cell counts were estimated. Repertoires were generated with immunoSEQ multiplex PCR, while TCRdb's copy carries only in-frame clones and drops some. The V and J calls and clone size were taken over from that table, and D and trimming were inferred from the DNA. Among around 150,000 clones listed, roughly 80% were seen once. CDR3 length: 15 amino acids. V shed 0 bases and J shed 0 bases, with 8 bases lying between them. Germline CDR1 is MNHEY and CDR2 is SVGAGI. Sequenced input: peripheral blood. This clonotype was obtained from a man between 65 and 85 years old with acute or convalescent COVID-19. The chain employs TRBV6-5 and TRBJ1-1; D might be TRBD1 (6 bases). The CDR3 region is CASSYSTGLNTEAFF. The DNA for the CDR3 is TGTGCCAGCAGTTACTCGACAGGATTGAACACTGAAGCTTTCTTT.